This T cell receptor beta chain appears in the sequencing data of a study of OX40 agonist ivuxolimab in advanced cancers. Background on the study: Patients were given ivuxolimab, an antibody that agonizes OX40 (CD134).

Study outcomes and limitations: In general, CD8+ T cells held more expanded clones than CD4+ did, on average.

Clones were sequenced by immunoSEQ multiplex PCR, and TCRdb holds only the in-frame ones, with some missing. The repertoire holds more than 35,000 clones, about 80% seen once, with around a tenth in the top ten. The CDR3 spans 16 residues. V was clipped by 3 bases and J by 10 bases, with 23 bases between them. Germline V gives CDR1 SGDLS, CDR2 YYNGEE. This clone came up a few times. No antigen is known for it. Enrollment shut out patients with autoimmune disease history or systemic immunosuppression. Blood was sampled at baseline, cycle 4 day 1, and cycle 7 day 1. The material was CD4+ or CD8+ T cells sorted from blood, obtained in a trial of the OX40 agonist ivuxolimab. The clonotype originates from an adult with an advanced solid tumor such as melanoma, head and neck, liver or kidney cancer. The chain links TRBV9 to TRBJ2-1; possible D gene TRBD2, 7 bases. Here the CDR3 reads CASSGRQAGGSREQFF. DNA of the CDR3: TGTGCCAGCAGCGGTAGACAGGCCGGGGGGAGCCGGGAGCAGTTCTTC.